The T cell receptor (beta chain) described here comes from a study of tumor and adjacent non-tumor tissue in lung cancer. Turning to the study itself: The cohort had about twelve adenocarcinoma, a couple of squamous cell and 1 small cell patients. Stage I to III disease affected 9 to 10 men and 5 women aged roughly 31 to 76. Millions of productive TCRbeta reads were obtained per sample on average.

Germline CDR1 and CDR2: MNHNS and SASEGT. The V and J ends lost 4 bases and 4 bases respectively, with 5 bases between them. The CDR3 consists of 12 residues. No cell sorting was done before RNA was extracted from the tissue. Three rounds of nested PCR, following a modified ARM-PCR protocol, produced the TCRbeta library. A single record per CDR3 protein comes from TCRdb applying MiXCR to the multiplex PCR reads. The sample has roughly 220,000 distinct CDR3 sequences; 71% are singletons. Comments on this clonotype: The target antigen is unknown. A much larger clone differs by one base, so this may be a read error.

General study results and limits: Normal lung showed higher cumulative top 100 clone frequency than tumor.

The chain is built from TRBV6-1 and TRBJ2-1; D is unresolved. This clonotype originated in a man in his sixties with non-small cell lung cancer. Material for sequencing was lung tumor tissue. CDR3 sequence (DNA): TGTGCCAGCAGTGCCATATACAATGAGCAGTTCTTC. This sequence encodes CASSAIYNEQFF.